This T cell receptor beta chain was found in a study of cytomegalovirus exposure and HLA in healthy donors. This clone was seen only a few times. Its antigen is not identified. V lost 4 bases, J lost 7 bases, and 1 base stayed unmatched. The CDR3 contains 13 residues. Germline assignment: CDR1 KGHSH and CDR2 LQKENI. The study's findings and limits: Researchers counted around 180 TCR beta chains as cytomegalovirus-associated.

Sequencing used immunoSEQ multiplex PCR; TCRdb keeps in-frame clones, though not all of them. The table shows 240,000 or so clones, with around 85% occurring only once. The chain links TRBV18 to TRBJ2-1; the match to TRBD2 covers 10 bases. The receptor was derived from a woman in her 30s in good health and CMV-seropositive. The sequencing sample was made of PBMCs. The CDR3 spells CASSRTSGNEQFF. In nucleotides, the CDR3 is TGTGCCAGCTCACGGACTAGCGGTAATGAGCAGTTCTTC.